The clone carrying this T cell receptor beta chain was detected a few times. Its antigen remains unidentified. Semi-nested PCR with Nested Universal Primer A followed constant-region reverse priming of full-length variable regions. One entry per CDR3 protein results from TCRdb running MiXCR on the 5' RACE reads. The sample records about 12,000 distinct CDR3 sequences, 20% to 30% being singletons. Trimming removed 5 bases at V and 3 bases at J, with 5 bases between. CDR3 length: 11 residues. Germline CDR1 is SEHNR and CDR2 is FQNEAQ (reference sequence). Naive CD4+ cells had CD25+ Tregs removed. The study's findings and limits: Greatest tumor Treg TCR overlap was with tumor naive CD4+ cells. Tumor memory CD4+ T cell TCR gene usage was found to cluster with blood and lymph node memory CD4+ cells and with lymph node naive CD4+ cells.

The sequenced material came from naive CD4+ T cells sorted from blood. As to subset: naive CD4+ T cells, CD4+CD45RA+CD25-. This chain joins TRBV7-9 and TRBJ2-7; D not certain. The source of this sequence is a female donor with breast cancer. The CDR3 reads CASSPLYEQYF. In DNA form, the CDR3 reads TGTGCCAGCAGCCCACTCTACGAGCAGTACTTC.